Presented here are 13 T cell receptor beta chains from one specimen sequenced in a study of CD8+ T cells in alopecia areata. Reverse transcription of extracted RNA yielded cDNA, which provided the sequencing template. Method: immunoSEQ multiplex PCR; TCRdb's copy keeps in-frame clones and lacks some. The sample has roughly 200,000 clones; around 63% are singletons. The material was CD4+ T cells sorted from blood, obtained at week 0. These receptors originate from a human donor with alopecia areata.

The V gene is TRBV30, the J gene TRBJ2-5; D unresolved. CDR1 and CDR2 (germline): GTSNPN, SVGIG (reference sequence). This CDR3 is built from 11 residues. V was trimmed by 2 bases and J by 1 base, leaving 2 bases between them. The CDR3 DNA sequence: TGTGCCTGGAGTATCCAAGAGACCCAGTACTTC. It is translated as CAWSIQETQYF.

The chain links TRBV15 to TRBJ2-5; D remains unclear. The V end was cut by 3 bases, the J end by 2 bases, with 10 bases between. Germline loops: CDR1 LNHNV, CDR2 YYDKDF (reference sequence). This CDR3 region has 14 residues. CDR3 in amino acids: CATSRAGAQETQYF. Written as DNA, the CDR3 is TGTGCCACCAGCAGGGCAGGAGCACAAGAGACCCAGTACTTC.

The V and J genes are TRBV19 and TRBJ1-2, with TRBD1 matching over 7 bases. CDR1 is LNHDA and CDR2 is SQIVND in the germline V gene (reference sequence). The CDR3 contains 16 residues. The V segment lost 5 bases and the J segment 0 bases; nucleotides outside the gene matches: 9. CDR3 loop: CASSSGQARANYGYTF. DNA of the CDR3: TGTGCCAGTAGTTCCGGACAGGCAAGAGCTAACTATGGCTACACCTTC.

The chain links TRBV5-1 to TRBJ1-1, with a possible D match to TRBD1 (5 bases). Trimming stripped 0 bases from V and 8 bases from J, with 5 bases between. Germline V gene lookup returns CDR1 SGHRS and CDR2 YFSETQ. This CDR3 spans 11 amino acids. The CDR3 DNA reads TGCGCCAGCAGCTTGGAGGGGGAAGCTTTCTTT. Translated: CASSLEGEAFF.

The V and J genes are TRBV2 and TRBJ1-6; unclear D gene. CDR1 and CDR2 from the germline V gene are SNHLY and FYNNEI. The V end lost 6 bases, the J end lost 6 bases, and 15 bases lay between the germline ends. This CDR3 comprises 15 residues. The CDR3 loop is CASSDPGGTNSPLHF. DNA of the CDR3: TGTGCCAGCAGCGACCCTGGAGGTACTAATTCACCCCTCCACTTT. Drawing the rest from reference TRBV2 and TRBJ1-6, the complete variable domain is EPEVTQTPSHQVTQMGQEVILRCVPISNHLYFYWYRQILGQKVEFLVSFYNNEISEKSEIFDDQFSVERPDGSNFTLKIRSTKLEDSAMYFCASSDPGGTNSPLHFGNGTRLTVT.

The CDR3 DNA is TGTGCCAGCAGCCGTACAGGGGGCCAAGAGACCCAGTACTTC. It specifies CASSRTGGQETQYF. The chain couples TRBV7-9 to TRBJ2-5; 8 positions agree with TRBD1. This CDR3 has 14 residues. Unmatched junction bases numbered 3, after V lost 5 bases and J lost 1 base. The germline CDR1 and CDR2 sequences are SEHNR and FQNEAQ (reference sequence).

The J gene is TRBJ1-1, the V gene TRBV27, with 7 bases matching TRBD1. Germline CDR1 is MNHEY and CDR2 is SMNVEV (reference sequence). The CDR3 is 15 amino acids. V lost 6 bases, J lost 4 bases, and 11 bases stayed unmatched. CDR3 loop: CASRAIRDSITEAFF. The CDR3 bases are TGTGCCAGCAGGGCCATCCGGGACAGCATCACTGAAGCTTTCTTT.

The chain uses TRBV29-1 and TRBJ2-2; D ambiguous. The CDR3 is 13 amino acids. The V gene lost 7 bases and the J gene lost 0 bases, with 9 bases spanning the gap. The V gene's germline CDR1 is SQVTM and CDR2 ANQGSEA. The chain's CDR3 is CSATDANTGELFF. DNA for the CDR3: TGCAGCGCGACGGATGCGAACACCGGGGAGCTGTTTTTT.

This rearrangement joins TRBV4-2 to TRBJ1-3, with D hard to call. Trimming took off 5 bases at V and 0 bases at J, with 11 bases between the two ends. In germline, CDR1 is LGHNA, CDR2 YNFKEQ. The CDR3 loop spans 15 amino acids. The chain's CDR3 is CASSGERYSGNTIYF. As DNA, the CDR3 is TGTGCCAGCAGCGGTGAAAGATACTCTGGAAACACCATATATTTT.

This clone came up once. The chain joins TRBV6-6 to TRBJ1-6, with D unresolved. The CDR3 runs 12 residues. CDR1 and CDR2 (germline): MNHNY, SVGAGI (reference sequence). Trimming removed 8 bases at V and 7 bases at J, with 9 bases between. The CDR3 DNA is TGTGCCAGCCGAGCGGGCAATTCACCCCTCCACTTT. Translating it yields CASRAGNSPLHF.

V gene TRBV4-1 combines with J gene TRBJ1-2, with 7 bases lining up with TRBD1. CDR1 and CDR2 from the germline V gene are MGHRA and YSYEKL. The CDR3 totals 19 residues. The trim removed 3 bases at V and 5 bases at J, leaving 21 bases unmatched. DNA for the CDR3: TGCGCCAGCAGCCAGCTTCCGGGTCTTGGGGACAGAAGGTCGTATGGCTACACCTTC. It translates to CASSQLPGLGDRRSYGYTF.

The chain is built from TRBV19 and TRBJ1-1; D call uncertain. Germline values: CDR1 LNHDA, CDR2 SQIVND (reference sequence). V lost 5 bases and J 0 bases, leaving 7 bases between the germline ends. The CDR3 covers 13 residues. CDR3 residues: CASSSQVNTEAFF. DNA for the CDR3: TGTGCCAGTAGTTCACAAGTGAACACTGAAGCTTTCTTT.

This clone turned up a few times. At the DNA level, this CDR3 is encoded by other sequences in the same sample as well. The CDR3 DNA reads as TGTGCCTGGAGTGTACCTGGACAGGGGCCACCCCTCCACTTT. It yields the protein CAWSVPGQGPPLHF. This chain uses TRBV30 with TRBJ1-6; TRBD1 agrees at 9 bases. The germline V gene has CDR1 GTSNPN and CDR2 SVGIG (reference sequence). The CDR3 length is 14 residues. V dropped 0 bases and J dropped 11; count of bases not matched to a gene: 5.